This record covers a single T cell receptor beta chain. No cognate antigen has been identified for it. Nothing much larger sits one base from this clone, and base qualities are not available. The identical CDR3 is also encoded by other nucleotide sequences in the sample. Trimming costs V 3 bases and J 1 base, and their ends lie 6 bases apart. Including cysteine and phenylalanine, the CDR3 has 13 amino acids. The DNA shown is the 39-base CDR3, in frame from base 1. CDR1 and CDR2, per the germline V gene (reference sequence), are LNHDA and SQIVND. Using the immunoSEQ assay, TCRB CDR3 regions were amplified from 1.5 to 2 micrograms of genomic DNA, or from all available DNA when less than that was on hand. Multiplex PCR used 60 forward primers for TCR V beta segments and 13 reverse primers for J beta segments. Synthetic control templates were spiked into each sample at limiting dilution to estimate reads per starting template. The Illumina HiSeq System generated 87 bp sequencing reads. On the authors' methods: PCR and sequencing errors were removed by a nearest neighbor algorithm that merged closely related sequences. TCR overlap was defined as the percentage of unique tumor TCR beta sequences that were also present in the same patient's peripheral blood. Entries here come from immuneACCESS through TCRdb and include only in-frame sequences with V and J called. Some clones fail to appear in such tables; in the studies checked, an unresolved V gene covers under half of the shortfall, and the cause of the remainder is unknown. For V, J and clone size, that table is used; D and trimming come from the DNA. The sample data list approximately 100,000 clones, and roughly 76% of these were observed just once. Approximately 12% of the sample belongs to the ten largest clones.

This entry belongs to a study of glioma-infiltrating T cells after dendritic cell vaccination (dated by TCRdb to 2015 to 2016). With respect to the entire study: The cohort included some 15 glioblastoma patients drawn from Phase I and II dendritic cell vaccination trials, of whom 9 were newly diagnosed and 6 had recurrent disease. Autologous tumor lysate-pulsed dendritic cell vaccination was administered to the patients between about 2003 and 2012. The vaccine consisted of monocyte-derived dendritic cells cultured approximately seven days with IL-4 and GM-CSF, then pulsed overnight with autologous tumor lysate. Each patient was given three intradermal dendritic cell vaccine injections, spaced two weeks apart, in the arm below the axilla. In glioblastoma patients vaccinated with dendritic cells, deep sequencing of TCR beta CDR3 regions served to measure tumor-infiltrating lymphocyte content and to compare repertoires between tumor and blood. TCR sequencing metrics, including TIL content and tumor-blood repertoire overlap, were correlated with survival after dendritic cell vaccination. Overall study outcomes, separate from this receptor: Higher estimated pretreatment TIL content predicted longer time to progression and overall survival after dendritic cell vaccination. TCR clonality showed no direct relationship with survival, which suggests that a diverse polyclonal response may be important. The cohort was small and heterogeneous, only a few patients had full blood and tumor sets, and even fewer had initial-recurrent tumor pairs. The TCR overlap response model with three groups was called speculative and said to need prospective validation.

Patients were selected on the basis of adequate residual fresh-frozen tumor tissue and more than two years of available survival data. Molecular status otherwise varied across the glioblastoma patients, but none of them carried an isocitrate dehydrogenase mutation. PBMC collection took place before vaccination, two weeks after the third vaccination, and at tumor progression if progression occurred. Genomic DNA was extracted with the Qiagen DNeasy Blood extraction Kit. This TCR came from a human donor with glioblastoma. Recombination connected TRBV19 to TRBJ1-1, with an unclear D gene assignment. Here the sequenced sample was blood, taken before dendritic cell vaccination. The nucleotides read TGTGCCAGTAGTATCGGTCCGAACACTGAAGCTTTCTTT. Translation gives CASSIGPNTEAFF.